This T cell receptor (beta chain) was identified in a study of PD-L1 blockade in urothelial cancer. Looking at the study overall: Patients' prior chemotherapy regimens numbered 0 to 3.

TCR analog templates of synthetic origin were spiked into each PCR. Data came from immunoSEQ multiplex PCR; TCRdb stores just in-frame clones and leaves some out. This table holds about 56,000 clones, 85% found once. Specified time point: pretreatment peripheral blood. The germline V gene has CDR1 SQVTM and CDR2 ANQGSEA. The CDR3 runs 11 residues. V dropped 8 bases and J dropped 10; count of bases not matched to a gene: 7. The rearrangement uses TRBV29-1 and TRBJ2-1; TRBD2 agrees at 8 bases. Sequenced here: PBMCs, sampled around atezolizumab (anti-PD-L1) treatment. This TCR was recovered from a man between 65 and 85 years old with urothelial cancer. The CDR3 coding sequence is TGCAGCCTTGGACTAGCTGGGGAGCAGTTCTTC. This codes for CSLGLAGEQFF.